Listed below are T cell receptor beta chains from one sample, sequenced in a study of blood T cell repertoires in COVID-19. Generated by immunoSEQ multiplex PCR, the TCRdb table keeps only in-frame clones and is missing some. Of 300,000 to 400,000 clones listed, around nine tenths were seen once; the top ten hold around 3.5%. Input material: peripheral blood. The receptors were sampled from a woman under 30 who had recovered from COVID-19. Both conserved end residues are part of each CDR3. A D gene is named only where the DNA matches it firmly. Clone size is given for some rows only: seen once, a few or many times, or a class if the clone is expanded.

len: 16
v_gene: TRBV10-3
abundance: once
j_gene: TRBJ2-5
d_gene: -
CDR3nt: TGTGCCATCAGTGATACTCTAGGGGGAGGGCAAGAGACCCAGTACTTC
CDR3aa: CAISDTLGGGQETQYF

len: 15
v_gene: TRBV7-9
abundance: few
j_gene: TRBJ2-2
d_gene: -
CDR3nt: TGTGCCAGCAGAAAAGGGGAAGGGGACACCGGGGAGCTGTTTTTT
CDR3aa: CASRKGEGDTGELFF

len: 15
v_gene: TRBV6-6
abundance: -
j_gene: TRBJ1-2
d_gene: -
CDR3nt: TGTGCCAGCAGTTATTCGGACAGTTCTAACTATGGCTACACCTTC
CDR3aa: CASSYSDSSNYGYTF

len: 15
v_gene: TRBV24-1
abundance: -
j_gene: TRBJ1-2
d_gene: -
CDR3nt: TGTGCCACCAGTGAGAATACAGGGACGAACTATGGCTACACCTTC
CDR3aa: CATSENTGTNYGYTF

len: 17
v_gene: TRBV18
abundance: -
j_gene: TRBJ1-1
d_gene: -
CDR3nt: TGTGCCAGCTCACCACCGCGGCGGAACCCGATGAACACTGAAGCTTTCTTT
CDR3aa: CASSPPRRNPMNTEAFF

len: 19
v_gene: TRBV11-2
abundance: -
j_gene: TRBJ2-1
d_gene: TRBD2
CDR3nt: TGTGCCAGCACCAACCCCGGGGGGGAACAGGGAGAGGCATACAATGAGCAGTTCTTC
CDR3aa: CASTNPGGEQGEAYNEQFF

len: 15
v_gene: TRBV6-5
abundance: -
j_gene: TRBJ1-1
d_gene: TRBD1
CDR3nt: TGTGCCAGTCAGACAGGGGGAATGATGAACACTGAAGCTTTCTTT
CDR3aa: CASQTGGMMNTEAFF

len: 14
v_gene: TRBV5-1
abundance: -
j_gene: TRBJ2-1
d_gene: -
CDR3nt: TGCGCCAGCAGCTTGTACCGGGAGTACAATGAGCAGTTCTTC
CDR3aa: CASSLYREYNEQFF

len: 15
v_gene: TRBV4-3
abundance: -
j_gene: TRBJ1-1
d_gene: -
CDR3nt: TGCGCCAGCAGCCAAGATCCCAGGTGGGACACTGAAGCTTTCTTT
CDR3aa: CASSQDPRWDTEAFF

len: 16
v_gene: TRBV3-1/TRBV3-2
abundance: -
j_gene: TRBJ1-4
d_gene: TRBD1
CDR3nt: TGTGCCAGCAGCCCAACCTTCAGGGGGCGCGGGGAAAAACTGTTTTTT
CDR3aa: CASSPTFRGRGEKLFF

len: 13
v_gene: TRBV6-5
abundance: -
j_gene: TRBJ1-1
d_gene: TRBD1
CDR3nt: TGTGCCGTAAACAGGGGGCTGGGGACTGAAGCTTTCTTT
CDR3aa: CAVNRGLGTEAFF

len: 12
v_gene: TRBV9
abundance: once
j_gene: TRBJ1-3
d_gene: -
CDR3nt: TGTGCCAGCAGCCCTTCGGGAAACACCATATATTTT
CDR3aa: CASSPSGNTIYF

len: 12
v_gene: TRBV29-1
abundance: -
j_gene: TRBJ1-1
d_gene: -
CDR3nt: TGCAGCGTCGCGGGGGCGGACACTGAAGCTTTCTTT
CDR3aa: CSVAGADTEAFF

len: 17
v_gene: TRBV7-2
abundance: -
j_gene: TRBJ2-3
d_gene: TRBD1
CDR3nt: TGTGCCAGCAGCTTAATTGGCGGTGGTCAGGGGGCATATACGCAGTATTTT
CDR3aa: CASSLIGGGQGAYTQYF

len: 15
v_gene: TRBV3-1/TRBV3-2
abundance: few
j_gene: TRBJ2-5
d_gene: -
CDR3nt: TGTGCCAGCAGCCAACCCAAGACTAACCAAGAGACCCAGTACTTC
CDR3aa: CASSQPKTNQETQYF

len: 17
v_gene: TRBV7-2
abundance: once
j_gene: TRBJ1-2
d_gene: TRBD1
CDR3nt: TGTGCCAGCAGCCCGGACGGACAGGGGGCCATTCACTATGGCTACACCTTC
CDR3aa: CASSPDGQGAIHYGYTF

len: 12
v_gene: TRBV6-6
abundance: -
j_gene: TRBJ1-5
d_gene: TRBD1
CDR3nt: TGTGCCACAGACAGGGAAGGGGAGCCCCAGCATTTT
CDR3aa: CATDREGEPQHF

len: 15
v_gene: TRBV16
abundance: -
j_gene: TRBJ2-3
d_gene: -
CDR3nt: TGTGCCAGCAGCCAGAATCAGGGGAACGGAGATACGCAGTATTTT
CDR3aa: CASSQNQGNGDTQYF